These T cell receptor beta chains were read from a single sample in a study of blood T cell repertoires in COVID-19. Profiled with immunoSEQ multiplex PCR; TCRdb holds only in-frame clones, not every one. The sample shows nearly 350,000 clones, 85% to 90% of them seen only once. The sequencing sample was made of peripheral blood. The receptor source for this set is a woman aged 70-85 years with COVID-19, enrolled during active disease. The CDR3 runs from the conserved cysteine through the conserved F or W. D genes are given only for firm matches. Some rows mark clone size as missing; the rest say once, few, many or name a class of expanded clone.

d_call: NA
v_call: TRBV27
clone_size: NA
j_call: TRBJ2-5
cdr3_nt: TGTGCCAGCACTCTCATACCGGGACAACCGCCCCAAGAGACCCAGTACTTC
cdr3_aa: CASTLIPGQPPQETQYF

d_call: TRBD1
v_call: TRBV6-1
clone_size: NA
j_call: TRBJ1-1
cdr3_nt: TGTGCCAGCAGTGAACCCAGACAGGGAATAGAAGCTTTCTTT
cdr3_aa: CASSEPRQGIEAFF

d_call: NA
v_call: TRBV25-1
clone_size: NA
j_call: TRBJ1-5
cdr3_nt: TGTGCCAGCAGCGACTCCTATCAGCCCCAGCATTTT
cdr3_aa: CASSDSYQPQHF

d_call: NA
v_call: TRBV21-1
clone_size: NA
j_call: TRBJ1-2
cdr3_nt: TGTGCCAGCAGCAATGGACAGGGCAGTAACTATGGCTACACCTTC
cdr3_aa: CASSNGQGSNYGYTF

d_call: TRBD1
v_call: TRBV5-1
clone_size: NA
j_call: TRBJ1-3
cdr3_nt: TGCGCCAGCAGCTTAACAGGGGGGGACACCATATATTTT
cdr3_aa: CASSLTGGDTIYF

d_call: TRBD1
v_call: TRBV20-1
clone_size: NA
j_call: TRBJ1-1
cdr3_nt: TGCAGTGCTAGTCCCCCAGACAGGGGGGGTTTGAACACTGAAGCTTTCTTT
cdr3_aa: CSASPPDRGGLNTEAFF

d_call: NA
v_call: TRBV5-1
clone_size: NA
j_call: TRBJ1-1
cdr3_nt: TGCGCCAGCAGCGGGGTGGGGCTCCAATTGGGCACTGAAGCTTTCTTT
cdr3_aa: CASSGVGLQLGTEAFF

d_call: NA
v_call: TRBV7-9
clone_size: NA
j_call: TRBJ1-1
cdr3_nt: TGTGCCAGCATTGCGGGGGCCACTGAAGCTTTCTTT
cdr3_aa: CASIAGATEAFF

d_call: TRBD1
v_call: TRBV19
clone_size: once
j_call: TRBJ1-1
cdr3_nt: TGTGCCAGTACTAATTCCGGGACAGGGAATAATGAAGCTTTCTTT
cdr3_aa: CASTNSGTGNNEAFF

d_call: NA
v_call: TRBV12-3/TRBV12-4
clone_size: NA
j_call: TRBJ1-3
cdr3_nt: TGTGCCAGCAGCCCAGGGGTAAACACCATATATTTT
cdr3_aa: CASSPGVNTIYF

d_call: NA
v_call: TRBV5-1
clone_size: NA
j_call: TRBJ1-1
cdr3_nt: TGCGCCAGCAGCTCTATACCGAACACTGAAGCTTTCTTT
cdr3_aa: CASSSIPNTEAFF

d_call: NA
v_call: TRBV7-2
clone_size: few
j_call: TRBJ1-1
cdr3_nt: TGTGCCAGCAGCTTCGTGGGAGGGAACACTGAAGCTTTCTTT
cdr3_aa: CASSFVGGNTEAFF

d_call: TRBD2
v_call: TRBV10-3
clone_size: NA
j_call: TRBJ2-3
cdr3_nt: TGTGCCATCAGAAGGACTAGCGGGGATTTCGATACGCAGTATTTT
cdr3_aa: CAIRRTSGDFDTQYF

d_call: TRBD1
v_call: TRBV5-5
clone_size: NA
j_call: TRBJ1-2
cdr3_nt: TGTGCCAGCAGCCGATATACCTCCGGGACAGCTATGACGAGAGACTATGGCTACACCTTC
cdr3_aa: CASSRYTSGTAMTRDYGYTF

d_call: NA
v_call: TRBV5-5
clone_size: NA
j_call: TRBJ1-3
cdr3_nt: TGTGCCAGCAGCTACGACAGGTCCTCTGGAAACACCATATATTTT
cdr3_aa: CASSYDRSSGNTIYF

d_call: TRBD1
v_call: TRBV19
clone_size: NA
j_call: TRBJ2-7
cdr3_nt: TGTGCCAGTAGTATCCTAGGACAGGGGATCTACGAGCAGTACTTC
cdr3_aa: CASSILGQGIYEQYF

d_call: NA
v_call: TRBV11-2
clone_size: NA
j_call: TRBJ1-1
cdr3_nt: TGTGCCAGCAGCTTAGTTAATGGCCAGGGACTACTTGTCTTT
cdr3_aa: CASSLVNGQGLLVF

d_call: NA
v_call: TRBV5-1
clone_size: once
j_call: TRBJ1-2
cdr3_nt: TGCGCCAGCAGCTCGAACAGTCTCTATGGCTACACCTTC
cdr3_aa: CASSSNSLYGYTF

d_call: TRBD2
v_call: TRBV5-6
clone_size: NA
j_call: TRBJ2-3
cdr3_nt: TGTGCCAGCAGCCACTTCCTCTGGGCGGCGGGGGGGCCAGGAGATACGCAGTATTTT
cdr3_aa: CASSHFLWAAGGPGDTQYF

d_call: TRBD2
v_call: TRBV20-1
clone_size: many
j_call: TRBJ2-7
cdr3_nt: TGCAGTGCTAGTTCCGTCCTTCTAGCGGCCGAGCAGTACTTC
cdr3_aa: CSASSVLLAAEQYF

d_call: NA
v_call: TRBV13
clone_size: NA
j_call: TRBJ1-4
cdr3_nt: TGTGCCAGCAGCTTAGGAGGATCGACGGGGTTTTATGAAAAACTGTTTTTT
cdr3_aa: CASSLGGSTGFYEKLFF

d_call: NA
v_call: TRBV18
clone_size: NA
j_call: TRBJ1-5
cdr3_nt: TGTGCCAGCTCACAATCCATCAATCAGCCCCAGCATTTT
cdr3_aa: CASSQSINQPQHF

d_call: NA
v_call: TRBV15
clone_size: NA
j_call: TRBJ2-4
cdr3_nt: TGTGCCACCAGCACTACTAGCAGTCTAAACATTCAGTACTTC
cdr3_aa: CATSTTSSLNIQYF

d_call: NA
v_call: TRBV5-4
clone_size: few
j_call: TRBJ1-1
cdr3_nt: TGTGCCAGCCGAGCCCGAGGCGGGGACACTGAAGCTTTCTTT
cdr3_aa: CASRARGGDTEAFF

d_call: TRBD2
v_call: TRBV5-1
clone_size: NA
j_call: TRBJ2-1
cdr3_nt: TGCGCCAGCAGCCTCAGCGGGGGCGGGGATGAGCAGTTCTTC
cdr3_aa: CASSLSGGGDEQFF

d_call: TRBD1
v_call: TRBV10-1
clone_size: NA
j_call: TRBJ1-1
cdr3_nt: TGCGCCAGCCGCAGGGGGCTGAACACTGAAGCTTTCTTT
cdr3_aa: CASRRGLNTEAFF

d_call: NA
v_call: TRBV4-1
clone_size: once
j_call: TRBJ1-1
cdr3_nt: TGCGCCAGCAGCCAAACTTGGACAGATAAGAACACTGAAGCTTTCTTT
cdr3_aa: CASSQTWTDKNTEAFF

d_call: NA
v_call: TRBV7-9
clone_size: once
j_call: TRBJ1-3
cdr3_nt: TGTGCCAGCAGCTTAAAGTATGGACTGATCTCTGGAAACACCATATATTTT
cdr3_aa: CASSLKYGLISGNTIYF

d_call: NA
v_call: TRBV24-1
clone_size: NA
j_call: TRBJ2-2
cdr3_nt: TGTGCCACCAGTGAGCCCGGGACTTCCAACACCGGGGAGCTGTTTTTT
cdr3_aa: CATSEPGTSNTGELFF

d_call: TRBD1
v_call: TRBV5-6
clone_size: NA
j_call: TRBJ2-7
cdr3_nt: TGTGCCAGCAGCTCAGGGGGTAACTACGAGCAGTACTTC
cdr3_aa: CASSSGGNYEQYF

d_call: NA
v_call: TRBV5-4
clone_size: NA
j_call: TRBJ1-2
cdr3_nt: TGTGCCAGCAGCTTGGTTGGAGGGAACTATGGCTACACCTTC
cdr3_aa: CASSLVGGNYGYTF

d_call: NA
v_call: TRBV28
clone_size: few
j_call: TRBJ2-1
cdr3_nt: TGTGCCAGCAGTTTTCGGACAGCCAAATACAATGAGCAGTTCTTC
cdr3_aa: CASSFRTAKYNEQFF

d_call: TRBD1
v_call: TRBV12-3/TRBV12-4
clone_size: NA
j_call: TRBJ1-2
cdr3_nt: TGTGCCAGCACCCGGGACAGCGCCTATGGCTACACCTTC
cdr3_aa: CASTRDSAYGYTF

d_call: TRBD1
v_call: TRBV5-6
clone_size: NA
j_call: TRBJ1-3
cdr3_nt: TGTGCCAGCAGCCAATCGGGACAGGGAAACACCATATATTTT
cdr3_aa: CASSQSGQGNTIYF

d_call: TRBD1
v_call: TRBV10-2
clone_size: once
j_call: TRBJ1-2
cdr3_nt: TGCGCCAGCAGCAAGGGACAGACTTATGGCTACACCTTC
cdr3_aa: CASSKGQTYGYTF

d_call: NA
v_call: TRBV14
clone_size: NA
j_call: TRBJ2-2
cdr3_nt: TGTGCCAGCAGGTCATTGGCGGGTCCTACGGGGGAGCTGTTTTTT
cdr3_aa: CASRSLAGPTGELFF

d_call: NA
v_call: TRBV21-1
clone_size: NA
j_call: TRBJ1-1
cdr3_nt: TGTGCCAGCAGCAAAGCTGGAGGGACGGAGAACACTGAAGCTTTCTTT
cdr3_aa: CASSKAGGTENTEAFF

d_call: NA
v_call: TRBV5-6
clone_size: NA
j_call: TRBJ1-3
cdr3_nt: TGTGCCAGCAGCTTGGATCTCGGGGTGGCCGGAAACACCATATATTTT
cdr3_aa: CASSLDLGVAGNTIYF

d_call: TRBD2
v_call: TRBV13
clone_size: NA
j_call: TRBJ2-3
cdr3_nt: TGTGCCAGCAGCTTGGAACGTAGCGGGGACACAGATACGCAGTATTTT
cdr3_aa: CASSLERSGDTDTQYF

d_call: TRBD1
v_call: TRBV6-5
clone_size: NA
j_call: TRBJ1-3
cdr3_nt: TGTGCCAGCAGTTACTCTGGACAGGGTGCGGGAAACACCATATATTTT
cdr3_aa: CASSYSGQGAGNTIYF

d_call: TRBD1
v_call: TRBV10-3
clone_size: NA
j_call: TRBJ1-6
cdr3_nt: TGTGCCATCAGTGAGGTGGGGGACAGGGTCGATTCACCCCTCCACTTT
cdr3_aa: CAISEVGDRVDSPLHF

d_call: NA
v_call: TRBV3-1/TRBV3-2
clone_size: once
j_call: TRBJ1-1
cdr3_nt: TGTGCCAGCAGCCAAGGACATCTCTACACTGAAGCTTTCTTT
cdr3_aa: CASSQGHLYTEAFF

d_call: NA
v_call: TRBV18
clone_size: NA
j_call: TRBJ1-3
cdr3_nt: TGTGCCAGCTCACCAAGTGAGTTGCGGGGAAACACCATATATTTT
cdr3_aa: CASSPSELRGNTIYF

d_call: NA
v_call: TRBV9
clone_size: NA
j_call: TRBJ2-1
cdr3_nt: TGTGCTAGCAGCGTAGTGGGGGGGCCGAATGAGCAGTTCTTC
cdr3_aa: CASSVVGGPNEQFF

d_call: NA
v_call: TRBV12-5
clone_size: once
j_call: TRBJ1-3
cdr3_nt: TGTGCTAGTGGTTCCACAGGAAACACCATATATTTT
cdr3_aa: CASGSTGNTIYF

d_call: TRBD1
v_call: TRBV7-9
clone_size: NA
j_call: TRBJ2-5
cdr3_nt: TGTGCCAGCAGCCCCGGACAGGGCCCCCGAGAGACCCAGTACTTC
cdr3_aa: CASSPGQGPRETQYF

d_call: NA
v_call: TRBV29-1
clone_size: once
j_call: TRBJ2-3
cdr3_nt: TGCAGCGCCGAAGGCAGGGTCCCGGATACGCAGTATTTT
cdr3_aa: CSAEGRVPDTQYF

d_call: NA
v_call: TRBV10-3
clone_size: NA
j_call: TRBJ2-2
cdr3_nt: TGTGCCATCAGCGACGGGGTGGCCACCGGGGAGCTGTTTTTT
cdr3_aa: CAISDGVATGELFF

d_call: NA
v_call: TRBV19
clone_size: few
j_call: TRBJ1-2
cdr3_nt: TGTGCCAGTACGAGATACACAACAGCTAACTATGGCTACACCTTC
cdr3_aa: CASTRYTTANYGYTF

d_call: NA
v_call: TRBV6-5
clone_size: NA
j_call: TRBJ1-2
cdr3_nt: TGTGCCAGCAGTTACTACCAGGGTAGTTATGGCTACACCTTC
cdr3_aa: CASSYYQGSYGYTF

d_call: TRBD1
v_call: TRBV7-9
clone_size: few
j_call: TRBJ1-2
cdr3_nt: TGTGCCAGCAGCGCGGAGCCGCAGGGGGTTGGCGGCTACACCTTC
cdr3_aa: CASSAEPQGVGGYTF

d_call: NA
v_call: TRBV6-5
clone_size: NA
j_call: TRBJ1-1
cdr3_nt: TGTGCCAGCACCCCGCTACCAGGGGACACTGAAGCTTTCTTT
cdr3_aa: CASTPLPGDTEAFF